This T cell receptor (beta chain) was captured by sequencing in a study of beta chain features in type 1 diabetes. Study results and caveats: The study found moderately but significantly shorter TCRB CDR3s in all four CD4+ subsets of Type 1 diabetes patients. Among patients, naive, central memory and Treg TCRB repertoires appeared more similar than among healthy donors. Lower insertion and higher deletion counts appeared at VDJ junctions in type 1 diabetes patients.

Averaging about 120 mL, one heparinised blood draw was given by each donor. Turning to this clone: Its antigen is undetermined.

The germline V gene has CDR1 LGHNA and CDR2 YSLEER. With 0 bases removed from V and 5 bases from J, the gap between germline ends came to 13 bases. The CDR3 has 16 residues. Investigators reverse transcribed all isolated RNA, so they sequenced expressed TCRB transcripts. Using immunoSEQ multiplex PCR, the repertoire was profiled, and TCRdb retains in-frame clones only, with some absent. The data show hundreds of thousands of clones, with around 15% seen just once and 0.04% held by the top ten. The sequence was obtained from a man aged 18 to 29 with type 1 diabetes. V gene TRBV4-3 combines with J gene TRBJ1-4; tentative D call: TRBD1 (5 bases). The sequenced sample consisted of naive CD4+ T cells from blood. The CDR3 region has the DNA TGCGCCAGCAGCCAAGATCCTGGAACAGGAAATGAAAAACTGTTTTTT. It yields the protein CASSQDPGTGNEKLFF.